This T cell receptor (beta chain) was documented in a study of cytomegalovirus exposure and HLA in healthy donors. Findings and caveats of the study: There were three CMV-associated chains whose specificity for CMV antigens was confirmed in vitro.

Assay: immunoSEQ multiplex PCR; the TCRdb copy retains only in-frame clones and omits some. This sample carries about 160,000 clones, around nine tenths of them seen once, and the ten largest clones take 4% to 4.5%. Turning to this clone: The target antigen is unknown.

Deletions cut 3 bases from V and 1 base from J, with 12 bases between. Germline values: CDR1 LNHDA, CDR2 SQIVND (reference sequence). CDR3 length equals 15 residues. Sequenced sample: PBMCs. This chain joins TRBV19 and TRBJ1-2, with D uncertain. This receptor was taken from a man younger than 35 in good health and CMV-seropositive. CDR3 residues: CASSILPTVNYGYTF. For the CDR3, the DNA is TGTGCCAGTAGTATCTTGCCTACAGTTAACTATGGCTACACCTTC.